This TCR beta chain was recovered during a study of response to subunit inactivated influenza vaccine. Findings and caveats of the study: Authors proposed each seasonal influenza vaccination draws in few new T cells.

Turning to this clonotype: Its antigen is not identified.

This CDR3 is 15 amino acids long. Germline loops: CDR1 KGHDR, CDR2 SFDVKD. V lost 10 bases to trimming and J lost 5 bases, with 20 bases between them. MiXCR, applied by TCRdb to the RT-PCR reads, yields one record per CDR3 protein. The profile shows a few hundred thousand distinct CDR3 sequences, 21% of them singletons. The sequence was obtained from a man aged 50 to 75 who received an inactivated influenza vaccine. Sequences were derived from PBMCs from blood, sampled about 20 months after vaccination. The rearrangement links TRBV24-1 to TRBJ2-1, with TRBD1 as a possible D gene (6 bases). The CDR3 loop reads CATGALDRGDNEQFF. In DNA, the CDR3 is TGTGCCACAGGGGCCCTGGACAGAGGGGACAATGAGCAGTTCTTC.